The sequence of this T cell receptor (beta chain) was determined in a study of regulatory T cells in long-lasting Graves disease. The overall study: Treatment with antithyroid drugs for over 5 years, together with positive TSH receptor antibodies, meant persistent Graves' disease. The study's findings and limits: Persistent disease exhibited a predilection for TRBV28, TRBJ1-2 and TRBJ2-5. Persistent Graves' patients had lower TCR diversity than newly diagnosed ones.

The CDR3 has 13 amino acids. CDR1 is SGHKS and CDR2 is YYEKEE in the germline V gene (reference sequence). Trimming stripped 1 base from V and 1 base from J, with 5 bases between. HTBI primers from iRepertoire and Arm-PCR of CDR3 regions yielded the TCR beta libraries. From the multiplex PCR reads, TCRdb called clonotypes with MiXCR, one entry per CDR3 protein. Of hundreds of thousands of distinct CDR3 sequences listed, roughly 20% are singletons. The time point is: persistent/refractory GD, antithyroid drugs over 5 years with positive TRAb. From RNA extracted from PBMCs, the TCR library was made. This clonotype has a count of ten or more. The antigen is unknown.

The receptor was isolated from a female donor with Graves disease. The sequences come from peripheral blood mononuclear cells (PBMCs), collected when the disease was refractory, from a patient treated with antithyroid drugs. V gene TRBV5-5 combines with J gene TRBJ1-1; unclear D gene. The CDR3 region is CASSLWSNTEAFF. The CDR3 DNA follows: TGTGCCAGCAGCTTGTGGTCGAACACTGAAGCTTTCTTT.